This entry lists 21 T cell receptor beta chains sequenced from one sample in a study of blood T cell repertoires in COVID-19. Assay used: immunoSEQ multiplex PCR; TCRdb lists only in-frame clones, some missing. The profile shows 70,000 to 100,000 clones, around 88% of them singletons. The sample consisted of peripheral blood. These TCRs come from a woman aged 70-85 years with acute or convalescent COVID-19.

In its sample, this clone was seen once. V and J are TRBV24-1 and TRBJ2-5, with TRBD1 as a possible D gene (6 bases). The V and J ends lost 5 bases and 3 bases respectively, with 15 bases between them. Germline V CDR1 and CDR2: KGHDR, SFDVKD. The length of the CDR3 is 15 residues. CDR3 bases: TGTGCCACCAGTGTCCCGGACAGCCATAAAGAGACCCAGTACTTC. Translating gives CATSVPDSHKETQYF.

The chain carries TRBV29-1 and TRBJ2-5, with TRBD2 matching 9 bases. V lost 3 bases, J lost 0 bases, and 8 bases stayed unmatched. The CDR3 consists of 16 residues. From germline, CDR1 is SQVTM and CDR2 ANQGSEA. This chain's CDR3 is CSVENVAGAYQETQYF. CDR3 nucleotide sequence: TGCAGCGTTGAGAACGTAGCGGGAGCCTACCAAGAGACCCAGTACTTC. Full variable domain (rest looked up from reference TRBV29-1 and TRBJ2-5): SAVISQKPSRDICQRGTSLTIQCQVDSQVTMMFWYRQQPGQSLTLIATANQGSEATYESGFVIDKFPISRPNLTFSTLTVSNMSPEDSSIYLCSVENVAGAYQETQYFGPGTRLLVL.

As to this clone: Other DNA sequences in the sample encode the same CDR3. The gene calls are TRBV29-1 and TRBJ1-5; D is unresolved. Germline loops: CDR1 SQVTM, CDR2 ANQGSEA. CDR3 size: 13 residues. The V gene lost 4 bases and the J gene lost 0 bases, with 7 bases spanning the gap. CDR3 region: CSVAENSNQPQHF. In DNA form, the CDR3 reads TGCAGCGTTGCTGAGAATAGCAATCAGCCCCAGCATTTT.

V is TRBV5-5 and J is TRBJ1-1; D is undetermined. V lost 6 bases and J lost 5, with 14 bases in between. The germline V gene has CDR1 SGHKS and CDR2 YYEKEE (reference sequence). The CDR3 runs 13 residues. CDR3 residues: CASNLEVGTEAFF. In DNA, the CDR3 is TGTGCCAGCAACCTGGAGGTGGGGACTGAAGCTTTCTTT.

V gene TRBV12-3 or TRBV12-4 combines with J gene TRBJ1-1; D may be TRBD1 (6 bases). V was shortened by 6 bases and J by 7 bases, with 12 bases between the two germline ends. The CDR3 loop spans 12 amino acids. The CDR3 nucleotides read TGTGCCAGCAGCCTTGGACAGATTGAAGCTTTCTTT. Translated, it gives CASSLGQIEAFF.

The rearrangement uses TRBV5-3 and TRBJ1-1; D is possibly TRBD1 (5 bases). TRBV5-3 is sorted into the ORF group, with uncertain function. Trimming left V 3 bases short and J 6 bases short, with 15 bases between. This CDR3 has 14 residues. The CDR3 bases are TGTGCCAGAAGCTCCCCTCCACAGGTCCCTGAAGCTTTCTTT. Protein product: CARSSPPQVPEAFF.

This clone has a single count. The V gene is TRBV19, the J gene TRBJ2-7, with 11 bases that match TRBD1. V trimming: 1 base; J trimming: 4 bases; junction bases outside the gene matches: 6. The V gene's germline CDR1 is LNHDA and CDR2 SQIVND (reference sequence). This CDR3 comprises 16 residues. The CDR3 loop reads CASSIARTGGFYEQYF. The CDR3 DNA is TGTGCCAGTAGTATAGCCCGGACAGGGGGCTTTTACGAGCAGTACTTC.

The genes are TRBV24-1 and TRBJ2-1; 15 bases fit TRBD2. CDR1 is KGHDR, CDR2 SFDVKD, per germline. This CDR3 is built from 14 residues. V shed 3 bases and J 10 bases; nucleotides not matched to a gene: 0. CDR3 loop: CATSDGTSGREQFF. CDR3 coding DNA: TGTGCCACCAGTGATGGGACTAGCGGGAGGGAGCAGTTCTTC.

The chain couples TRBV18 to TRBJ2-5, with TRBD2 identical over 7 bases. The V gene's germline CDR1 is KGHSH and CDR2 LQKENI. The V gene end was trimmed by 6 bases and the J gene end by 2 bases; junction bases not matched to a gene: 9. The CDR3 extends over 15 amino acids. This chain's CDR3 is CASSPGTTIQETQYF. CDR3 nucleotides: TGTGCCAGCTCGCCAGGGACTACCATTCAAGAGACCCAGTACTTC.

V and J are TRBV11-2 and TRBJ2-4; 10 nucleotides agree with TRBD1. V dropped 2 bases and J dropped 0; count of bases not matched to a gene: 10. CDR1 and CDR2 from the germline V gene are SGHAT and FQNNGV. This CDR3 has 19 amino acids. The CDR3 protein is CASSLTGTGEGLAKNIQYF. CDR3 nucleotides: TGTGCCAGCAGCTTAACCGGGACAGGGGAAGGGCTAGCCAAAAACATTCAGTACTTC. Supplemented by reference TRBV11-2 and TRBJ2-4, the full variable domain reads EAGVAQSPRYKIIEKRQSVAFWCNPISGHATLYWYQQILGQGPKLLIQFQNNGVVDDSQLPKDRFSAERLKGVDSTLKIQPAKLEDSAVYLCASSLTGTGEGLAKNIQYFGAGTRLSVL.

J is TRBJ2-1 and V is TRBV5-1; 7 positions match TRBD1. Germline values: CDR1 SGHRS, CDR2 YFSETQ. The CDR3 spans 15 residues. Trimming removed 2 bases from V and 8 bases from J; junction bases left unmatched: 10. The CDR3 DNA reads TGCGCCAGCAGCTTAACCACGACAGGGATCCATGAGCAGTTCTTC. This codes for CASSLTTTGIHEQFF.

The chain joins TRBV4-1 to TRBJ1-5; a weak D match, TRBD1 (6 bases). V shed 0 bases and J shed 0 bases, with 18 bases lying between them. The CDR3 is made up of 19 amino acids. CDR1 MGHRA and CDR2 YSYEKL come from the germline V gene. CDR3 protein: CASSQDYREASYSNQPQHF. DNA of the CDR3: TGCGCCAGCAGCCAAGATTACAGGGAAGCCAGTTATAGCAATCAGCCCCAGCATTTT.

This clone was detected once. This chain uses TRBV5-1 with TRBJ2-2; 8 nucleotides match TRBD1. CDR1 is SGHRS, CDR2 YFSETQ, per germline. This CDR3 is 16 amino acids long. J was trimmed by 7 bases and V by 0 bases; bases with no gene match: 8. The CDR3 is CASSLVVQGAGGELFF. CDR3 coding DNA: TGCGCCAGCAGCTTGGTGGTGCAGGGGGCCGGCGGGGAGCTGTTTTTT.

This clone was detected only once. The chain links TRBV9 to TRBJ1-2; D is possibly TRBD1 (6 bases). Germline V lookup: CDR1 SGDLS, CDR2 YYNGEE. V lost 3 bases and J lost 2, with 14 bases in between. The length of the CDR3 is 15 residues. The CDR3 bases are TGTGCCAGCAGCGAGCCAGACAGGATGAACTATGGCTACACCTTC. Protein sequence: CASSEPDRMNYGYTF.

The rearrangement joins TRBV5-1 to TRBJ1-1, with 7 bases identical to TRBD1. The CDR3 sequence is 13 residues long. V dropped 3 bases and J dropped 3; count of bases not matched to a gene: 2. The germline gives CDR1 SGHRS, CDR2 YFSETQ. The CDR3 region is CASSSQGYTEAFF. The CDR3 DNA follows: TGCGCCAGCAGCTCACAGGGGTACACTGAAGCTTTCTTT.

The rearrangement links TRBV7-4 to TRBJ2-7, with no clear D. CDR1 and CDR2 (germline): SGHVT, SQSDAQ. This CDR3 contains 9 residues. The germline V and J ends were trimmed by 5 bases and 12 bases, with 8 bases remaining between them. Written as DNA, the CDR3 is TGTGCCAGCAGCCCCCCCAGGTACTTC. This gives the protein CASSPPRYF.

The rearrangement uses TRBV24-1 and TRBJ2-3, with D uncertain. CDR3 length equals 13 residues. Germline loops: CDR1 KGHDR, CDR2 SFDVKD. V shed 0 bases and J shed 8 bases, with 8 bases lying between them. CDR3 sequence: CATSDLPAGTQYF. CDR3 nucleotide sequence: TGTGCCACCAGTGATTTGCCCGCCGGTACGCAGTATTTT.

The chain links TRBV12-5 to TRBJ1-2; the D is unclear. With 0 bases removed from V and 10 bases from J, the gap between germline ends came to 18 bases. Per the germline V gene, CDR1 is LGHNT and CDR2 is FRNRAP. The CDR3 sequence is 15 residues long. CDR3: CASGLVLGGMVSYTF. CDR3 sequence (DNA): TGTGCTAGTGGTTTGGTACTAGGCGGCATGGTGTCCTACACCTTC.

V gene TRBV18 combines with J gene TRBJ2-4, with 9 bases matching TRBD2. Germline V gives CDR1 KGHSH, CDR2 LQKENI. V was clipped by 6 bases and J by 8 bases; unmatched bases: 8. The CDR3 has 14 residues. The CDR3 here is CASSSGLASYIQYF. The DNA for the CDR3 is TGTGCCAGCTCTTCGGGACTAGCCAGTTACATTCAGTACTTC. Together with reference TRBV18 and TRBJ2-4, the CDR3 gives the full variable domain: NAGVMQNPRHLVRRRGQEARLRCSPMKGHSHVYWYRQLPEEGLKFMVYLQKENIIDESGMPKERFSAEFPKEGPSILRIQQVVRGDSAAYFCASSSGLASYIQYFGAGTRLSVL.

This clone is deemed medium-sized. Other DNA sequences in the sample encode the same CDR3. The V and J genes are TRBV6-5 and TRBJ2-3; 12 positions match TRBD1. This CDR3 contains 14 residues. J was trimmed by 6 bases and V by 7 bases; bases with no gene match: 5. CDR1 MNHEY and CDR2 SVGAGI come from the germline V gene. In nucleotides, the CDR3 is TGTGCCAGCACCCGGGACAGGGGGCAGGATACGCAGTATTTT. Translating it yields CASTRDRGQDTQYF.

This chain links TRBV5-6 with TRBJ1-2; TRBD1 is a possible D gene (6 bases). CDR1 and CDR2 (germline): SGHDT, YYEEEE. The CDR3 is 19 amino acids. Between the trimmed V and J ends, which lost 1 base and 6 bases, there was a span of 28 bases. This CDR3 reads CASSLRSIRDTTTVHGYTF. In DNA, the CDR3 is TGTGCCAGCAGCTTGAGGTCGATTAGGGACACCACAACAGTGCATGGCTACACCTTC.